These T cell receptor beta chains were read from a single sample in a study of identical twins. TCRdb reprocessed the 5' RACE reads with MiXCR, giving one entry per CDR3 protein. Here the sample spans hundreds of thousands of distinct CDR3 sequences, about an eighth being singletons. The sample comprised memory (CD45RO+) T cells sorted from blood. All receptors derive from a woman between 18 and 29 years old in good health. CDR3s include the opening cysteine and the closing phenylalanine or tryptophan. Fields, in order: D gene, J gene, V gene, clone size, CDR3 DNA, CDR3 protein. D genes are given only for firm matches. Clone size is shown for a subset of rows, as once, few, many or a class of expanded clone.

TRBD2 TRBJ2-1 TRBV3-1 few TGTGCCAGCAGCCAAGAGTTAACTAGCGGGGGGAATGAGCAGTTCTTC CASSQELTSGGNEQFF
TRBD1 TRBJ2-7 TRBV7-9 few TGTGCCAGCAGCTTATTGGGGACAGTTCACGAGCAGTACTTC CASSLLGTVHEQYF
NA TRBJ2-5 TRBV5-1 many TGCGCCAGCAGCATCGGGGAGACCCAGTACTTC CASSIGETQYF
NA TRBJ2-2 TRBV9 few TGTGCCAGCAGCGTAGTAGGTGGCGCGAACACCGGGGAGCTGTTTTTT CASSVVGGANTGELFF
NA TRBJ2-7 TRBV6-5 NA TGTGCCAGCAGTAACCCCAGGGAGAGCTCCTACGAGCAGTACTTC CASSNPRESSYEQYF
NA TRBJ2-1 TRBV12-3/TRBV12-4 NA TGTGCCAGCAGCCCGGCAAGTGGTCATGAGCAGTTCTTC CASSPASGHEQFF
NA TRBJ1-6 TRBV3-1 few TGTGCCAGCAGCCAAGTCTTTAATTCACCCCTCCACTTT CASSQVFNSPLHF
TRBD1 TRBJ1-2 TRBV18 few TGTGCCAGCTCACCGGGACAGGACCCCTATGGCTACACCTTC CASSPGQDPYGYTF
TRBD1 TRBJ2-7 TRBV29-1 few TGCAGCGTGCGAGGGGGACAGAGGGTTTACGAGCAGTACTTC CSVRGGQRVYEQYF
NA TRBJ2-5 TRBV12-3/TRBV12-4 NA TGTGCCAGCAGTTTCGACCACCAAGAGACCCAGTACTTC CASSFDHQETQYF
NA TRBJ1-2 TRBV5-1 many TGCGCCAGCACCGCGACTGGAATGGGCTATGGCTACACCTTC CASTATGMGYGYTF
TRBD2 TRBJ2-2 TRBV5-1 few TGCGCCAGCAGCGCGACTAGCGGCCCCGGGAGCACCGGGGAGCTGTTTTTT CASSATSGPGSTGELFF
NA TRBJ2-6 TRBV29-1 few TGCAGCGTGAGAGGAGGGGTTGGGGCCAACGTCCTGACTTTC CSVRGGVGANVLTF
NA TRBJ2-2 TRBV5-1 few TGCGCCAGCTTGCCAATTCCTCAGGGCGGCGGGGAGCTGTTTTTT CASLPIPQGGGELFF
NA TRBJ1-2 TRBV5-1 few TGCGCCAGCAGCGGGGGTAACTTAGAAGGCTACACCTTC CASSGGNLEGYTF